A selection of T cell receptor beta chains follows, all from one sample in a study of blood T cells in healthy people across ages. TCRdb re-called the 5' RACE reads with MiXCR, one entry per CDR3 protein. Of approximately 360,000 distinct CDR3 sequences in the sample, 50% to 60% were seen once. The source material was blood. These receptors all come from a man between 60 and 70 years old in good health. Each CDR3 is given with its conserved first and last residue. The D gene is left open where the match is weak. Some rows have no size entry. The others give once, few or many, or a class for an expanded clone.

>few|TRBJ2-5|-|TRBV29-1
TGCAGCGTTGTCCGTGGAGGACTCGAGGCCCAGTACTTC
CSVVRGGLEAQYF
>many|TRBJ2-7|TRBD1|TRBV6-2/TRBV6-3
TGTGCCAGCAGTAATACAGGGGCGCCCTACGAGCAGTACTTC
CASSNTGAPYEQYF
>-|TRBJ2-5|TRBD2|TRBV7-2
TGTGCCAGCAGCTTTGGGGGGGGAGAAGAGACCCAGTACTTC
CASSFGGGEETQYF
>-|TRBJ2-1|-|TRBV7-2
TGTGCCAGCAGCTCCCCCATGAGAAATGAGCGGTTCTTC
CASSSPMRNERFF
>few|TRBJ1-2|TRBD1|TRBV3-1
TGTGCCAGCAGCCTTGGGACAGCCTCGCGCTATGGCTACACCTTC
CASSLGTASRYGYTF
>-|TRBJ2-3|TRBD2|TRBV6-2/TRBV6-3
TGTGCCAGCAGTTATAGCGGGATTAGCACAGATACGCAGTATTTT
CASSYSGISTDTQYF
>few|TRBJ2-3|-|TRBV7-8
TGTGCCAGCAGCTTAGAAGCGTGGGATACGCAGTATTTT
CASSLEAWDTQYF
>-|TRBJ2-5|-|TRBV10-3
TGTGCCATCAGTGAGTCGATGGAAGAGACCCAGTACTTC
CAISESMEETQYF
>many|TRBJ2-7|TRBD1|TRBV7-2
TGTGCCAGCAGCCTCGACAGGGGCGAGCAGTACTTC
CASSLDRGEQYF
>few|TRBJ2-7|TRBD1|TRBV7-2
TGTGCCAGCAGCCAGTACAGGGGGCGCGAGCAGTACTTC
CASSQYRGREQYF
>many|TRBJ2-5|-|TRBV7-9
TGTGCCAGCAGCTTGGTCAAGGGAGAGACCCAGTACTTC
CASSLVKGETQYF
>-|TRBJ2-7|-|TRBV6-6
TGTGCCAGCAGCCTTGTCCGCCGAGCAGTTATCCTCTACGAGCAGTACTTC
CASSLVRRAVILYEQYF
>-|TRBJ1-1|-|TRBV20-1
TGCAGTGCCACCCAGGAAATGAGCACTGAAGCTTTCTTT
CSATQEMSTEAFF
>-|TRBJ1-4|-|TRBV4-1
TGCGCCAGCAGCCCCGGGACGGCTAATAATGAAAAACTGTTTTTT
CASSPGTANNEKLFF
>-|TRBJ2-5|-|TRBV7-6
TGTGCCAGCAGCATGGGCCCCAACCAAGAGACCCAGTACTTC
CASSMGPNQETQYF
>-|TRBJ2-1|TRBD2|TRBV5-1
TGCGCCAGCAGCCTTGGCGGGACTAGCGGGATCAATGAGCAGTTCTTC
CASSLGGTSGINEQFF
>-|TRBJ1-2|-|TRBV20-1
TGCAGTGGCCAACCACCTAACTATGGCTACACCTTC
CSGQPPNYGYTF
>few|TRBJ2-1|-|TRBV6-2/TRBV6-3
TGTGCCAGCAGTTTCGACCTGCTCCCCCCTCACAATGAGCAGTTCTTC
CASSFDLLPPHNEQFF
>-|TRBJ2-1|TRBD2|TRBV2
TGTGCCAGCAGTGTGTTGGGGGGCCGGGCTAGCGGGAGGTGGGACAATGAGCAGTTCTTC
CASSVLGGRASGRWDNEQFF
>-|TRBJ1-6|-|TRBV5-1
TGCGCCAGCAGCTTGGCCCACCTTAATTCACCCCTCCACTTT
CASSLAHLNSPLHF
>many|TRBJ2-3|-|TRBV7-3
TGTGCCAGCAGCTCAGGAGGGCTAAGCACAGATACGCAGTATTTT
CASSSGGLSTDTQYF
>few|TRBJ2-3|TRBD2|TRBV4-3
TGCGCCAGCAGCCTTACGGGACTAGTCGGCACAGATACGCAGTATTTT
CASSLTGLVGTDTQYF
>-|TRBJ2-7|-|TRBV7-2
TGTGCCAGCAGCTTAGTGGCCTCACAGAACTACGAGCAGTACTTC
CASSLVASQNYEQYF
>-|TRBJ1-1|-|TRBV20-1
TGCAGTGCCCCAAGGAGTGGGACACCGAACACTGAAGCTTTCTTT
CSAPRSGTPNTEAFF
>-|TRBJ2-3|-|TRBV20-1
TGCAGTGCTGGGAAGGGGGACATTAAACGCACAGATACGCAGTATTTT
CSAGKGDIKRTDTQYF
>-|TRBJ2-7|TRBD2|TRBV20-1
TGCAGTGCTCATAATGCGGGAGGCTCCTCCTACGAGCAGTACTTC
CSAHNAGGSSYEQYF
>-|TRBJ2-5|-|TRBV9
TGTGCCAGCAGCCCAAACTGGGGGCAAGAGACCCAGTACTTC
CASSPNWGQETQYF
>-|TRBJ1-2|-|TRBV20-1
TGCAGTGCTAGACCAATTAATTCAAACTATGGCTACACCTTC
CSARPINSNYGYTF
>-|TRBJ2-7|-|TRBV15
TGTGCCACCAGCACCTTTGGGGAAGGGGACAATGAGCAGTACTTC
CATSTFGEGDNEQYF
>-|TRBJ1-2|-|TRBV29-1
TGCAGCGTTGATTCCAGGTACTATGGCTACACCTTC
CSVDSRYYGYTF
>-|TRBJ1-4|-|TRBV6-2/TRBV6-3
TGTGCCAGCAGTTACTCGATCGCAGGAGCAACTAATGAAAAACTGTTTTTT
CASSYSIAGATNEKLFF
>-|TRBJ1-2|-|TRBV12-3/TRBV12-4
TGTGCCAGCAGTGGTGGTGGGTGGTATGGCTACACCTTC
CASSGGGWYGYTF
>once|TRBJ2-7|TRBD1|TRBV30
TGTGCCTCGATGGACAGGGGGTCCTACGAGCAGTACTTC
CASMDRGSYEQYF
>few|TRBJ2-7|-|TRBV20-1
TGCAGTGCTAAGGTCGCATCCTACGAGCAGTACTTC
CSAKVASYEQYF
>many|TRBJ1-1|-|TRBV11-2
TGTGCCAGCAGCTTAGAGGGTCCCACTGAAGCTTTCTTT
CASSLEGPTEAFF
>-|TRBJ2-3|TRBD1|TRBV3-1
TGTGCCAGCAGCCAAGCTCAGGGGGCCCGGATCGGTACAGATACGCAGTATTTT
CASSQAQGARIGTDTQYF
>-|TRBJ2-7|-|TRBV29-1
TGCAGCGTTGAAGATCCCCGGGACTACGAGCAGTACTTC
CSVEDPRDYEQYF
>-|TRBJ2-7|TRBD1|TRBV5-5
TGTGCCAGCAGCTTGAGACCGGGACAGGGCTACGAGCAGTACTTC
CASSLRPGQGYEQYF
>few|TRBJ2-7|-|TRBV20-1
TGCAGTGCTAGAGGGAACAGGGCCTACGAGCAGTACTTC
CSARGNRAYEQYF
>-|TRBJ2-7|TRBD1|TRBV6-2/TRBV6-3
TGTGCCAGCAGGCCCCGCCTGACAGGGGTAAACTACGAGCAGTACTTC
CASRPRLTGVNYEQYF
>few|TRBJ2-1|-|TRBV20-1
TGCAGTGGTGAGACGGGGGCCGCAGCCCAGTTCTTC
CSGETGAAAQFF
>-|TRBJ2-3|TRBD2|TRBV11-2
TGTGCCAGCAGCCGACTGCTAGCGGGAGTTACAGATACGCAGTATTTT
CASSRLLAGVTDTQYF
>-|TRBJ2-6|TRBD1|TRBV20-1
TGCAGTGCCGTGACAGGGGCTAACTCTGGGGCCAACGTCCTGACTTTC
CSAVTGANSGANVLTF
>-|TRBJ2-7|-|TRBV20-1
TGCAGTGCCAGACCGTTACAGGGCCGCTCCTACGAGCAGTACTTC
CSARPLQGRSYEQYF
>many|TRBJ2-7|-|TRBV7-2
TGTGCCAGCAGCTTATCGGGCATTTACGAGCAGTACTTC
CASSLSGIYEQYF
>-|TRBJ1-2|-|TRBV24-1
TGTGCCACCAGTGATCACCGACAGTTTGATGTACATGGCTACACCTTC
CATSDHRQFDVHGYTF
>-|TRBJ1-1|TRBD1|TRBV4-1
TGCGCCAGCAGCCAATGGGACAGGGGGACTGAAGCTTTCTTT
CASSQWDRGTEAFF
>-|TRBJ1-2|-|TRBV12-3/TRBV12-4
TGTGCCAGCAGTTTAGCTGGGGAAAGCACCTTC
CASSLAGESTF
>-|TRBJ1-4|-|TRBV30
TGTGCCTGGAGTGAAACAGGGTTTGGTGAAAAACTGTTTTTT
CAWSETGFGEKLFF
>-|TRBJ2-7|-|TRBV20-1
TGCAGTGCTAGGCTCTCGGCAGGGAGCTCCTACGAGCAGTACTTC
CSARLSAGSSYEQYF
>few|TRBJ1-1|-|TRBV20-1
TGCAGTGCTAGTAAGTCGGGGAATGAAGCTTTCTTT
CSASKSGNEAFF
>few|TRBJ2-5|-|TRBV27
TGTGCCAGCAGTTTATCGAGGGTGCAAGAGACCCAGTACTTC
CASSLSRVQETQYF
>-|TRBJ2-1|-|TRBV3-1
TGTGCCAGCAGCTACCCGACAGGGCGGGAGACCCAGTTCTTC
CASSYPTGRETQFF
>many|TRBJ2-7|-|TRBV20-1
TGCAGTGCTAGAGTACGGGACACCCGTTCCTACAATGAGCAGTACTTC
CSARVRDTRSYNEQYF
>-|TRBJ2-7|TRBD2|TRBV5-6
TGTGCCAGCAGCTTCCGTCCGGGACTAGCTTCAGGGGAGCAGTACTTC
CASSFRPGLASGEQYF
>-|TRBJ2-7|TRBD1|TRBV7-2
TGTGCCAGCAGCGGCCGGGACAGGGCCATAAAAGGAAAATCTTACGAGCAGTACTTC
CASSGRDRAIKGKSYEQYF
>-|TRBJ1-6|-|TRBV6-6
TGTGTCAGCATCTCGACGGGACAACTCCACTTT
CVSISTGQLHF
>-|TRBJ2-3|-|TRBV20-1
TGCAGTGCTAGAGTTAGGCGGGGCTTTAGCACAGATACGCAGTATTTT
CSARVRRGFSTDTQYF